This TCR beta chain comes out of a study of blood T cell repertoires in COVID-19. Study-level information: COVID-19 samples, acute and convalescent, were from the United States, Italy and Spain. The cDNA or gDNA used as material had been derived from T cells, B-cell-depleted T cells, or PBMCs.

The CDR3 is 16 amino acids. Trimming took 3 bases from V and 7 from J; bases not matched to a gene: 10. Germline values: CDR1 MDHEN, CDR2 SYDVKM. Original processing methods: Amplifying reference gene primers gave estimates of nucleated cell counts. TCRdb's table, derived via immunoSEQ multiplex PCR, lists solely in-frame clones and lacks some. That table furnishes V, J and clone size, whereas the DNA furnished D and trimming. The sample holds about 110,000 clones, 75% to 90% seen once. This clonotype was sampled from a woman in her sixties with acute or convalescent COVID-19. The chain combines TRBV28 with TRBJ2-1, with 9 nucleotides matching TRBD2. The source material was peripheral blood. CDR3 coding DNA: TGTGCCAGCAGTTTGCGACTAGCGGTGGGGAGGAATGAGCAGTTCTTC. It yields the protein CASSLRLAVGRNEQFF.